This is a list of T cell receptor beta chains from one sample in a study of shared clonotypes between healthy human individuals. Produced via immunoSEQ multiplex PCR; TCRdb's table is partial and in-frame only. The repertoire consists of about 1 million clones, with approximately 76% occurring once and the leading ten covering about 1.5%. Sequencing was done on a sample of memory CD4+ T cells sorted from blood. Source of these receptors: a young man in good health. The CDR3 runs from the conserved cysteine through the conserved F or W. D genes are given only for firm matches. Expanded clones get a size class; other rows say once, few or many, or leave the size out.

TRBV18	14	TRBD1	few	TRBJ1-2	CASSSGQTNYGYTF	TGTGCCAGCTCATCGGGACAGACTAACTATGGCTACACCTTC
TRBV25-1	15	-	-	TRBJ1-1	CASRRGDFENTEAFF	TGTGCCAGCAGGAGGGGGGACTTCGAGAACACTGAAGCTTTCTTT
TRBV2	15	-	few	TRBJ1-1	CASSELPVMNTEAFF	TGTGCCAGCAGTGAATTGCCAGTGATGAACACTGAAGCTTTCTTT
TRBV18	16	-	-	TRBJ2-2	CASSPPVGAGTGELFF	TGTGCCAGCTCACCGCCGGTCGGCGCGGGAACCGGGGAGCTGTTTTTT
TRBV15	15	-	-	TRBJ2-7	CATSRALGGASEQYF	TGTGCCACCAGCAGAGCCCTGGGGGGGGCGAGCGAGCAGTACTTC
TRBV25-1	12	-	-	TRBJ2-3	CASSPWGDTQYF	TGTGCCAGCAGTCCCTGGGGGGATACGCAGTATTTT
TRBV4-1	15	-	-	TRBJ2-3	CASSSTGRSTDTQYF	TGCGCCAGCAGCTCCACTGGAAGATCCACAGATACGCAGTATTTT
TRBV9	18	TRBD2	-	TRBJ2-7	CASSVGSGLAGTSYEQYF	TGTGCCAGCAGCGTAGGATCGGGACTAGCGGGGACCTCCTACGAGCAGTACTTC
TRBV19	15	-	once	TRBJ1-6	CASSTVTGKYSPLHF	TGTGCCAGTAGTACTGTGACAGGAAAGTATTCACCCCTCCACTTT
TRBV13	13	-	-	TRBJ2-7	CASSLSKAYEQYF	TGTGCCAGCAGCTTAAGCAAAGCCTACGAGCAGTACTTC